Listed below are T cell receptor beta chains from one sample, sequenced in a study of beta chain features in type 1 diabetes. The protocol was immunoSEQ multiplex PCR, while the TCRdb copy is restricted to in-frame clones and leaves out a portion. The table lists around 150,000 clones, approximately 8.1% of them singletons. Material: central memory CD4+ T cells from blood. These receptors were taken from a young man in good health. The CDR3 runs from the conserved cysteine through the conserved F or W. Each record gives: V gene, CDR3 length, J gene, D gene, clone size, CDR3 DNA, CDR3 protein. A D gene is named only where the DNA matches it firmly. A clone size is listed for some rows: how often the clone was seen (once, few, many), or a class if it is expanded.

TRBV7-2	13	TRBJ2-2	-	-	TGTGCCAGCCGGACAGCGAACACCGGGGAGCTGTTTTTT	CASRTANTGELFF
TRBV5-1	13	TRBJ2-3	-	few	TGCGCCAGCAGCCCGGACTCACAGTATACGCAGTATTTT	CASSPDSQYTQYF
TRBV30	13	TRBJ2-3	TRBD2	few	TGTGCCTGGAGTATCGGCGGGGGGGATACGCAGTATTTT	CAWSIGGGDTQYF
TRBV5-5	18	TRBJ1-4	TRBD1	-	TGTGCCAGCAGCACATTACTTGGACAGGGGGCAACTAATGAAAAACTGTTTTTT	CASSTLLGQGATNEKLFF
TRBV7-2	14	TRBJ2-1	TRBD2	many	TGTGCCAGCAGCCCTAGCGGGGGGTACGGTGAGCAGTTCTTC	CASSPSGGYGEQFF
TRBV9	18	TRBJ2-7	TRBD2	-	TGTGCCAGCAGCGTACATTCAGGGCTCCGAGCGGGGTCCTACGAGCAGTACTTC	CASSVHSGLRAGSYEQYF
TRBV15	19	TRBJ2-4	-	-	TGTGCCACCAGCAGAGATCTGGGTCGCGAGGGCCTAGCCAAAAACATTCAGTACTTC	CATSRDLGREGLAKNIQYF
TRBV7-8	17	TRBJ2-3	-	few	TGTGCCAGCAGCCTACGTTCCGGGACTCCGGCGTTTGGTACGCAGTATTTT	CASSLRSGTPAFGTQYF
TRBV2	16	TRBJ2-2	TRBD1	many	TGTGCCAGCAGGAGAAGAGGACAGGGCAACACCGGGGAGCTGTTTTTT	CASRRRGQGNTGELFF
TRBV19	14	TRBJ2-2	TRBD1	-	TGTGCCAGTAGTAGGACAGGCCCCACCGGGGAGCTGTTTTTT	CASSRTGPTGELFF
TRBV4-3	17	TRBJ2-1	-	few	TGCGCCAGCTCCCCGGACTATCGGGATGGGATCTACAATGAGCAGTTCTTC	CASSPDYRDGIYNEQFF
TRBV6-1	15	TRBJ2-1	TRBD1	-	TGTGCCAGCAGCAGAACCGGGACAGGGAACAATGAGCAGTTCTTC	CASSRTGTGNNEQFF
TRBV11-2	11	TRBJ2-5	-	many	TGTGCCAGCAGCCTCCGTGAGACCCAGTACTTC	CASSLRETQYF
TRBV19	13	TRBJ1-5	TRBD1	many	TGTGCCACCCGAGGACAGGCTAATCAGCCCCAGCATTTT	CATRGQANQPQHF
TRBV6-5	14	TRBJ1-2	-	few	TGTGCCAGCAGTTACTCGAACAGGGCCGGTGGCTACACCTTC	CASSYSNRAGGYTF
TRBV6-1	19	TRBJ2-1	TRBD1	-	TGTGCCAGCAGTGAAGCACAAGGGACAGCCGGGGATCTACGGAATGAGCAGTTCTTC	CASSEAQGTAGDLRNEQFF
TRBV7-2	14	TRBJ2-7	TRBD1	-	TGTGCCAGCAGCTTAGGGACAGGGACTTCCGAGCAGTACTTC	CASSLGTGTSEQYF
TRBV5-1	14	TRBJ2-7	TRBD2	-	TGCGCCAGCAGCTTGGCCGCCGGGGGGAACGAGCAGTACTTC	CASSLAAGGNEQYF
TRBV2	15	TRBJ2-1	-	few	TGTGCCAGCAACCCGACTGTACGCGGAGACAATGAGCAGTTCTTC	CASNPTVRGDNEQFF
TRBV28	16	TRBJ2-1	-	few	TGTGCCAGCAGTTCCCCCGCGAGCGGTTCCTACAATGAGCAGTTCTTC	CASSSPASGSYNEQFF
TRBV9	16	TRBJ2-3	-	-	TGTGCCAGCAGCCCTCGTGGTAGCGGCGGCACAGATACGCAGTATTTT	CASSPRGSGGTDTQYF
TRBV4-3	14	TRBJ1-2	-	few	TGCGCCAGCAGCCAAGAAGGGGCTAGCTATGGCTACACCTTC	CASSQEGASYGYTF
TRBV5-4	15	TRBJ2-2	-	-	TGTGCCAGCAGCACACCTGGACAGTTCACCGGGGAGCTGTTTTTT	CASSTPGQFTGELFF
TRBV7-2	13	TRBJ1-5	TRBD1	many	TGTGCCAGCAGCTCCCAGGGGGACCAGCCCCAGCATTTT	CASSSQGDQPQHF
TRBV28	14	TRBJ1-5	-	few	TGTGCCAGCAGTTTTGCGGGGGGCAATCAGCCCCAGCATTTT	CASSFAGGNQPQHF
TRBV30	15	TRBJ2-2	TRBD1	many	TGTGCCTGGAGTGTAGGGACAGCCAACACCGGGGAGCTGTTTTTT	CAWSVGTANTGELFF
TRBV2	14	TRBJ1-3	-	few	TGTGCCAGCAAGGAACAGAGCTCTGGAAACACCATATATTTT	CASKEQSSGNTIYF
TRBV5-4	16	TRBJ1-1	-	few	TGTGCCAGCAGCTTGCCAGGGCTGGTGGGGAACACTGAAGCTTTCTTT	CASSLPGLVGNTEAFF
TRBV7-9	16	TRBJ2-1	TRBD2	-	TGTGCCAGCACCCCTGGGGTAGCGGGAGGCGGGAATGAGCAGTTCTTC	CASTPGVAGGGNEQFF
TRBV10-3	16	TRBJ1-1	TRBD1	-	TGTGCCATCAGAATAACCGATGCAGGGGGCTGGACTGAAGCTTTCTTT	CAIRITDAGGWTEAFF
TRBV11-2	15	TRBJ2-5	TRBD2	-	TGTGCCAGCAGCGAAGGGACTAGCGGCGGAGAGACCCAGTACTTC	CASSEGTSGGETQYF
TRBV6-5	13	TRBJ2-3	TRBD1	-	TGTGCCACCTTGGGACAGGCAGCCGATACGCAGTATTTT	CATLGQAADTQYF
TRBV29-1	11	TRBJ2-7	-	medium-sized	TGCAGCGTTGAAGAAAACAGGGCACGGTACTTC	CSVEENRARYF
TRBV7-9	13	TRBJ1-1	-	-	TGTGCCAGCAGCTTAGTCGGGAACACTGAAGCTTTCTTT	CASSLVGNTEAFF
TRBV5-1	15	TRBJ2-1	TRBD2	-	TGCGCCAGCAGCACTCAGCGGGGGGACTACAATGAGCAGTTCTTC	CASSTQRGDYNEQFF
TRBV5-4	15	TRBJ2-2	TRBD1	few	TGTGCCAGCAGCTCCCGGGACAGGGGTTCCGGGGAGCTGTTTTTT	CASSSRDRGSGELFF
TRBV28	15	TRBJ2-7	-	-	TGTGCCAGCAGTCCAATGGGCTGGACTCCCTACGAGCAGTACTTC	CASSPMGWTPYEQYF
TRBV4-2	14	TRBJ2-1	TRBD2	many	TGTGCCAGCAGCCCTTTAGCGGGACTGAATGAGCAGTTCTTC	CASSPLAGLNEQFF
TRBV18	15	TRBJ2-1	-	few	TGTGCCAGCTCCCTAGGACAGATCGGCTACAATGAGCAGTTCTTC	CASSLGQIGYNEQFF
TRBV4-2	15	TRBJ2-2	TRBD2	-	TGTGCCAGCAGCGCCGGGACTACGAACACCGGGGAGCTGTTTTTT	CASSAGTTNTGELFF
TRBV29-1	13	TRBJ1-4	TRBD1	many	TGCAGCACACTGGGACAGGGTGAAGAAAAACTGTTTTTT	CSTLGQGEEKLFF
TRBV9	14	TRBJ2-3	TRBD2	-	TGTGCCAGCAGCGCCGGACTAGCCACAGATACGCAGTATTTT	CASSAGLATDTQYF
TRBV7-2	15	TRBJ2-5	TRBD2	many	TGTGCCAGCAGTTGGAGCGGGGCGCCGGGAGAGACCCAGTACTTC	CASSWSGAPGETQYF
TRBV4-3	14	TRBJ2-1	TRBD1	few	TGCGCCAGCAGCCTCGGACAGGGGGCGAATGAGCAGTTCTTC	CASSLGQGANEQFF
TRBV19	15	TRBJ2-5	TRBD1	-	TGTGCCAGTAGCCAAGGGACAGGGGGCGTAGAGACCCAGTACTTC	CASSQGTGGVETQYF
TRBV11-1	15	TRBJ2-7	TRBD1	-	TGTGCCAGCAGCTTTCCTGGGACAGGGGGTAGGGAGCAGTACTTC	CASSFPGTGGREQYF
TRBV13	13	TRBJ2-7	-	-	TGTGCCAGCAGCTTACAGGAGGGCTACGAGCAGTACTTC	CASSLQEGYEQYF
TRBV7-9	13	TRBJ1-3	TRBD1	few	TGTGCCAGCAGCCGGGGACAGGGAAACACCATATATTTT	CASSRGQGNTIYF
TRBV4-1	14	TRBJ1-6	-	few	TGCGCCAGCAGCCAAGAGCCAGTACCCTCACCCCTCCACTTT	CASSQEPVPSPLHF
TRBV2	13	TRBJ2-2	-	few	TGTGCCAGCAGCATCCAGGGAAACGGGGAGCTGTTTTTT	CASSIQGNGELFF
TRBV7-2	14	TRBJ2-5	-	-	TGTGCCAGCAGCTTAAGTAGGGGACAAGAGACCCAGTACTTC	CASSLSRGQETQYF